A single sample gave rise to the 17 T cell receptor beta chains below, sequenced in a study of circulating and synovial CD4+ cells in juvenile arthritis. The method was immunoSEQ multiplex PCR; TCRdb's version includes in-frame clones alone and lacks a portion of them. The top ten hold about 0.61% of the sample, which has approximately 31,000 clones, roughly 96% seen once. The sample consisted of CD4+ T cells from blood. These receptors originate from a human donor with juvenile idiopathic arthritis.

The chain recombines TRBV6-5 with TRBJ2-1, with D possibly matching TRBD1 (6 bases). V lost 6 bases to trimming and J lost 8 bases, with 14 bases between them. This CDR3 has 13 residues. Looked up from germline, CDR1 is MNHEY and CDR2 is SVGAGI. In DNA, the CDR3 is TGTGCCAGCAGGGACACAGGGTTGGATGAGCAGTTCTTC. The encoded protein is CASRDTGLDEQFF.

The chain is built from TRBV15 and TRBJ1-2; D remains unclear. CDR3 length: 16 residues. V gave up 0 bases and J gave up 2 bases, with 13 bases separating them. Germline CDR1 and CDR2: LNHNV and YYDKDF (reference sequence). This CDR3 reads CATSRDHGGYNYGYTF. The CDR3 nucleotides are TGTGCCACCAGCAGAGATCACGGAGGATACAACTATGGCTACACCTTC.

The gene calls are TRBV6-1 and TRBJ2-3, with 15 bases matching TRBD2. Germline V lookup: CDR1 MNHNS, CDR2 SASEGT. This CDR3 has 20 residues. The ends lost 4 bases at V and 4 bases at J; junction bases unmatched: 15. DNA of the CDR3: TGTGCCAGCAGTGGGACTAGCGGGAGGGCCGTTGGTGGCCTCCCAGATACGCAGTATTTT. Amino acids: CASSGTSGRAVGGLPDTQYF.

The chain links TRBV5-1 to TRBJ1-4; 7 positions agree with TRBD1. The CDR3 loop spans 15 amino acids. V was pared by 4 bases and J by 2 bases, with 5 bases of the junction left unmatched. Germline values: CDR1 SGHRS, CDR2 YFSETQ. The DNA for the CDR3 is TGCGCCAGCAGCAAGACAGGGACCACTAATGAAAAACTGTTTTTT. It codes for CASSKTGTTNEKLFF.

The chain is built from TRBV28 and TRBJ2-7; TRBD1 aligns across 8 bases. CDR3 length equals 16 residues. Germline CDR1 is MDHEN and CDR2 is SYDVKM. V was pared by 6 bases and J by 1 base, with 11 bases of the junction left unmatched. The CDR3 DNA is TGTGCCAGCAGCTCTACCGGGACAGGTACATCCTACGAGCAGTACTTC. Translation: CASSSTGTGTSYEQYF.

The chain recombines TRBV28 with TRBJ2-7; D gene unclear. The CDR3 covers 15 residues. Germline lookup yields CDR1 MDHEN and CDR2 SYDVKM. The V end lost 4 bases, the J end lost 2 bases, and 15 bases lay between the germline ends. The CDR3 bases are TGTGCCAGCAGTTGGCTTGACAAACGAACCTACGAGCAGTACTTC. It encodes CASSWLDKRTYEQYF.

This chain connects TRBV28 to TRBJ1-3, with a possible D match to TRBD1 (5 bases). The CDR3 sequence is 15 residues long. V gave up 4 bases and J gave up 2 bases, with 12 bases separating them. Per germline, CDR1 MDHEN and CDR2 SYDVKM. CDR3 sequence reads: CASSSPGGAGNTIYF. CDR3 coding DNA: TGTGCCAGCAGTTCCCCTGGGGGGGCTGGAAACACCATATATTTT.

The chain couples TRBV6-6 to TRBJ2-1; no clear D gene. Germline assignment: CDR1 MNHNY and CDR2 SVGAGI (reference sequence). The CDR3 totals 15 residues. Between the trimmed V and J ends, which lost 2 bases and 7 bases, there was a span of 15 bases. The CDR3 DNA is TGTGCCAGCAGTTACGAAGGAGTCTCGGCGAATGAGCAGTTCTTC. Protein sequence: CASSYEGVSANEQFF.

Concerning this clone: The same CDR3 arises from other DNA sequences in this sample as well. The chain recombines TRBV9 with TRBJ1-6, with TRBD1 as a possible D gene (6 bases). The V end was cut by 7 bases, the J end by 0 bases, with 11 bases between. Germline CDR1 reads SGDLS; CDR2 reads YYNGEE. This CDR3 comprises 15 residues. The CDR3 nucleotides are TGTGCCAGCGGTACAGGGAGCTCCTATAATTCACCCCTCCACTTT. It translates to CASGTGSSYNSPLHF.

This clone turned up a few times. V and J are TRBV10-3 and TRBJ1-5; maybe TRBD1 (6 bases). Trimming cost V 8 bases and J 7 bases, with 12 bases left between them. Germline V lookup: CDR1 ENHRY, CDR2 SYGVKD. This CDR3 is 12 amino acids long. The CDR3 DNA reads as TGTGCCATCGGGGGGGCCAGACAGCCCCAGCATTTT. The encoded protein is CAIGGARQPQHF.

This clone is a singleton in its sample. The rearrangement uses TRBV7-6 and TRBJ2-7, with a possible D match to TRBD1 (5 bases). The length of the CDR3 is 11 residues. From germline, CDR1 is SGHVS and CDR2 FNYEAQ. V dropped 5 bases and J dropped 6 bases, with 8 bases sitting between them. CDR3 amino acids: CASSERGEQYF. DNA for the CDR3: TGTGCCAGCAGCGAAAGGGGCGAGCAGTACTTC.

The genes are TRBV9 and TRBJ1-4; D unclear. The CDR3 sequence is 16 residues long. Trimming removed 4 bases from V and 0 bases from J, with 13 bases in between. The V gene's germline CDR1 is SGDLS and CDR2 YYNGEE. The CDR3 sequence: CASSPSPTTTNEKLFF. The CDR3 region has the DNA TGTGCCAGCAGCCCCTCACCGACAACAACTAATGAAAAACTGTTTTTT.

The chain couples TRBV4-1 to TRBJ1-5; maybe TRBD1 (6 bases). There are 14 residues in the CDR3. V was clipped by 1 base and J by 2 bases, with 6 bases between them. CDR1 and CDR2 (germline): MGHRA, YSYEKL. The CDR3: CASSQAGGNQPQHF. As DNA, the CDR3 is TGCGCCAGCAGCCAAGCAGGGGGCAATCAGCCCCAGCATTTT.

This sequence joins TRBV10-3 and TRBJ2-1; perhaps TRBD2 as D (5 bases). CDR3 length: 14 amino acids. Germline lookup yields CDR1 ENHRY and CDR2 SYGVKD. V lost 2 bases and J lost 5, with 10 bases in between. Here the CDR3 DNA reads TGTGCCATCAGTGAGGGGAGCGGAAACAATGAGCAGTTCTTC. This sequence encodes CAISEGSGNNEQFF.

The rearrangement joins TRBV9 to TRBJ2-7, with 7 bases aligning to TRBD2. Germline CDR1 is SGDLS and CDR2 is YYNGEE. The J segment lost 7 bases and the V segment lost 3 bases, leaving 4 bases of the junction unmatched. The CDR3 is 12 amino acids. The CDR3 reads CASSDLAGEQYF. The CDR3 DNA reads as TGTGCCAGCAGCGATTTAGCGGGTGAGCAGTACTTC. Full variable domain (rest looked up from reference TRBV9 and TRBJ2-7): DSGVTQTPKHLITATGQRVTLRCSPRSGDLSVYWYQQSLDQGLQFLIQYYNGEERAKGNILERFSAQQFPDLHSELNLSSLELGDSALYFCASSDLAGEQYFGPGTRLTVT.

This chain uses TRBV30 with TRBJ2-7; 8 bases map to TRBD2. Germline CDR1 reads GTSNPN; CDR2 reads SVGIG (reference sequence). With 4 bases clipped from V and 2 bases from J, the junction kept 7 bases outside the gene matches. The CDR3 runs to 14 residues. The CDR3 DNA follows: TGTGCCTGGACTCGGACGGGAGGGCCCTACGAGCAGTACTTC. It specifies CAWTRTGGPYEQYF.

The V gene is TRBV28, the J gene TRBJ2-4; perhaps TRBD1 as D (7 bases). This CDR3 is built from 13 residues. CDR1 is MDHEN, CDR2 SYDVKM, per germline. V was cut by 3 bases and J by 7 bases, with 10 bases left in between. The CDR3 spells CASSLTGRNIQYF. The DNA for the CDR3 is TGTGCCAGCAGTTTGACAGGGAGGAACATTCAGTACTTC.